What follows describes a single T cell receptor (beta chain). What it binds is not known. These data originate in a study of T cell responses to AZD1222 COVID-19 vaccine. Study observations and caveats: Females made up more of the donors, who were largely white British, and clonal diversity may have come out too low.

Measured with immunoSEQ multiplex PCR; TCRdb has only the in-frame clones, and not every one. The sample carries over 100,000 clones, approximately 87% recorded once. The CDR3 runs to 13 residues. V dropped 4 bases and J dropped 8 bases, with 14 bases sitting between them. Germline CDR1 reads SGDLS; CDR2 reads YYNGEE. This material consisted of peripheral blood, taken on day 0 of AZD1222 vaccination. The chain uses TRBV9 and TRBJ2-3; D perhaps matches TRBD1 (5 bases). The clonotype was recovered from an adult in good health. The CDR3 nucleotides are TGTGCCAGCAGCCCTGGGGCCACCGTTACGCAGTATTTT. Translated: CASSPGATVTQYF.